These 30 T cell receptor beta chains came from one sample sequenced in a study of sequential checkpoint blockade in melanoma. TCRdb's table, derived via immunoSEQ multiplex PCR, lists solely in-frame clones and lacks some. The sample carries fewer than 40,000 clones, approximately 86% recorded once. Treatment indicated: randomized to nivolumab then ipilimumab (arm A) or the reverse (arm B). This sample comprised CD8+ T cells sorted from blood (inferred from file names), obtained from a patient given nivolumab and ipilimumab in sequence. The receptors come from a human donor with melanoma.

The chain carries TRBV9 and TRBJ2-1; a possible D gene is TRBD2 (7 bases). The V end lost 4 bases, the J end lost 10 bases, and 21 bases lay between the germline ends. Germline-derived CDR1 and CDR2 are SGDLS and YYNGEE. The CDR3 loop spans 15 amino acids. CDR3 sequence: CASSFPPGGQGEQFF. CDR3 DNA: TGTGCCAGCAGCTTCCCCCCGGGGGGCCAGGGGGAGCAGTTCTTC.

A note on this clone: Sequence at one end of the junction differs from germline and may be a read error. Within the sample, other DNA sequences also encode this same CDR3. This chain uses TRBV7-9 with TRBJ2-7, with D tentatively TRBD2 (5 bases). The CDR3 has 15 amino acids. Germline CDR1 is SEHNR and CDR2 is FQNEAQ (reference sequence). The CDR3 DNA sequence: TGTGCCAGTAGCTTCGGACTCTCGAGCTCCTACGAGCAGTACTTC. Encoded protein: CASSFGLSSSYEQYF.

V is TRBV5-1 and J is TRBJ2-7; TRBD2 matches 11 bases. Germline loops: CDR1 SGHRS, CDR2 YFSETQ. V lost 5 bases, J lost 3 bases, and 7 bases stayed unmatched. The CDR3 runs to 15 residues. CDR3 nucleotide sequence: TGCGCCAGCAGAGAAGGACTAGCGGGTAACTACGAGCAGTACTTC. It is translated as CASREGLAGNYEQYF.

The J gene is TRBJ2-1, the V gene TRBV15, with 8 bases fitting TRBD2. CDR1 and CDR2 from the germline V gene are LNHNV and YYDKDF (reference sequence). With 5 bases clipped from V and 3 bases from J, the junction kept 6 bases outside the gene matches. This CDR3 comprises 15 residues. The CDR3 region has the DNA TGTGCCACCAGCTCATACGGGACTAGCTACAATGAGCAGTTCTTC. It codes for CATSSYGTSYNEQFF.

The chain links TRBV27 to TRBJ2-1; a weak D match, TRBD1 (6 bases). This CDR3 has 14 residues. V lost 5 bases and J 6 bases, leaving 14 bases between the germline ends. In germline, CDR1 is MNHEY, CDR2 SMNVEV (reference sequence). The CDR3 region is CASSPLGQLNEQFF. The CDR3, as DNA: TGTGCCAGCAGTCCTCTAGGACAGCTCAATGAGCAGTTCTTC.

This rearrangement joins TRBV11-2 to TRBJ2-1, with D tentatively TRBD2 (6 bases). V lost 7 bases and J 1 base, leaving 14 bases between the germline ends. Germline values: CDR1 SGHAT, CDR2 FQNNGV. CDR3 length: 15 amino acids. Here the CDR3 DNA reads TGTGCCAGCATACGGGAGCGCGCATCCTACAATGAGCAGTTCTTC. This gives the protein CASIRERASYNEQFF.

The rearrangement uses TRBV11-2 and TRBJ2-5, with D uncertain. The CDR3 totals 13 residues. V was clipped by 0 bases and J by 3 bases, with 5 bases between them. Germline V CDR1 and CDR2: SGHAT, FQNNGV. The CDR3 DNA reads TGTGCCAGCAGCTTAGAGGCCAAAGAGACCCAGTACTTC. Translating gives CASSLEAKETQYF.

The genes are TRBV6-6 and TRBJ2-6, with TRBD1 matching 8 bases. The CDR3 consists of 15 residues. Germline V gene sequence: CDR1 MNHNY, CDR2 SVGAGI (reference sequence). DNA for the CDR3: TGTGCAGTGAGGCAGGGGGCGTGGGGGGCCAACGTCCTGACTTTC. Its translation: CAVRQGAWGANVLTF.

The chain links TRBV27 to TRBJ2-2, with D possibly being TRBD2 (6 bases). V shed 3 bases and J shed 4 bases, with 12 bases lying between them. The CDR3 is 15 residues long. Germline V gene lookup returns CDR1 MNHEY and CDR2 SMNVEV (reference sequence). CDR3 bases: TGTGCCAGCAGTTTCGGGGGAGGAGGCACCGGGGAGCTGTTTTTT. This gives the protein CASSFGGGGTGELFF.

The chain recombines TRBV4-1 with TRBJ1-4; a possible D gene is TRBD1 (5 bases). The germline V gene has CDR1 MGHRA and CDR2 YSYEKL. Trimming left V 3 bases short and J 4 bases short, with 15 bases between. There are 16 residues in the CDR3. In DNA, the CDR3 is TGCGCCAGCAGCCAGAGAGAACAGGCGGTTAATGAAAAACTGTTTTTT. It specifies CASSQREQAVNEKLFF.

The chain joins TRBV19 to TRBJ2-7; the D gene is possibly TRBD2 (5 bases). The V end was cut by 2 bases, the J end by 1 base, with 6 bases between. This CDR3 is 13 amino acids long. The germline V gene encodes CDR1 LNHDA and CDR2 SQIVND (reference sequence). The CDR3 DNA is TGTGCCAGTAGTATAACGGGGTCCTACGAGCAGTACTTC. This sequence encodes CASSITGSYEQYF.

The J gene is TRBJ2-3, the V gene TRBV19, with no clear D. CDR1 is LNHDA, CDR2 SQIVND, per germline (reference sequence). The CDR3 is 11 residues long. V was shortened by 3 bases and J by 8 bases, with 6 bases between the two germline ends. The CDR3 sequence: CASSMLATQYF. The CDR3 bases are TGTGCCAGTAGTATGCTGGCTACGCAGTATTTT.

This chain links TRBV5-6 with TRBJ1-1, with D perhaps matching TRBD1 (6 bases). Between the trimmed V and J ends, which lost 6 bases and 0 bases, there was a span of 21 bases. Germline V gene lookup returns CDR1 SGHDT and CDR2 YYEEEE. This CDR3 contains 17 residues. CDR3 nucleotides: TGTGCCAGCATCAAAGGGGGAGGGAGAAACATGAACACTGAAGCTTTCTTT. Its translation is CASIKGGGRNMNTEAFF.

The V call is TRBV7-2, the J call TRBJ2-7; maybe TRBD2 (5 bases). Between the trimmed V and J ends, which lost 0 bases and 6 bases, there was a span of 18 bases. Germline CDR1 SGHTA, CDR2 FQGNSA. The CDR3 has 16 amino acids. The CDR3 loop reads CASSLASEAPSLEQYF. The CDR3 DNA sequence: TGTGCCAGCAGCTTAGCATCGGAGGCACCCTCCCTCGAGCAGTACTTC.

This rearrangement joins TRBV5-6 to TRBJ2-7, with D possibly matching TRBD1 (5 bases). The germline V gene encodes CDR1 SGHDT and CDR2 YYEEEE. The CDR3 spans 15 residues. Trimming removed 2 bases at V and 5 bases at J, with 17 bases between. The CDR3 spells CASSFVTGRVNEQYF. Written as DNA, the CDR3 is TGTGCCAGCAGCTTTGTTACGGGCAGGGTGAACGAGCAGTACTTC.

The chain links TRBV4-3 to TRBJ2-5, with 9 bases that match TRBD1. V was clipped by 6 bases and J by 5 bases; unmatched bases: 7. The germline gives CDR1 LGHNA, CDR2 YSLEER. This CDR3 is built from 14 residues. CDR3 sequence: CASSHTGGLETQYF. The CDR3 DNA follows: TGCGCCAGCAGTCATACAGGGGGCCTGGAGACCCAGTACTTC.

The genes are TRBV29-1 and TRBJ2-1; 13 bases match TRBD2. J gave up 8 bases and V 7 bases, and 8 bases lay outside the gene matches. There are 14 residues in the CDR3. Germline CDR1 is SQVTM and CDR2 is ANQGSEA. The CDR3 loop reads CSAPGLAGRYEQFF. The CDR3 DNA reads TGCAGCGCCCCGGGACTAGCGGGAAGGTATGAGCAGTTCTTC.

The V gene is TRBV27, the J gene TRBJ2-5, with 10 positions matching TRBD2. Trimming at V came to 5 bases and at J to 11 bases, leaving 11 bases not matched to a gene. Germline-derived CDR1 and CDR2 are MNHEY and SMNVEV (reference sequence). This CDR3 comprises 14 residues. The CDR3 sequence: CASSPGTSAGEQYF. The DNA of the CDR3 is TGTGCCAGCAGTCCCGGGACTAGCGCGGGGGAGCAGTACTTC.

The rearrangement uses TRBV14 and TRBJ2-4, with D possibly TRBD1 on 6 matching bases. Looked up from germline, CDR1 is SGHDN and CDR2 is FVKESK. CDR3 size: 16 residues. V was trimmed by 4 bases and J by 8 bases, leaving 21 bases between them. The chain's CDR3 is CASSPLRGARADIQYF. CDR3 in DNA: TGTGCCAGCAGCCCACTCAGGGGCGCAAGGGCTGACATTCAGTACTTC.

The chain recombines TRBV30 with TRBJ2-7; 12 nucleotides agree with TRBD2. Per germline, CDR1 GTSNPN and CDR2 SVGIG (reference sequence). J was trimmed by 2 bases and V by 3 bases; bases with no gene match: 5. The CDR3 consists of 15 residues. CDR3 protein: CAWRRLAGATYEQYF. The CDR3 DNA reads as TGTGCCTGGAGGCGACTAGCGGGGGCGACCTACGAGCAGTACTTC.

The gene calls are TRBV27 and TRBJ2-3, with TRBD1 as a possible D gene (5 bases). CDR1 is MNHEY and CDR2 is SMNVEV in the germline V gene (reference sequence). The CDR3 extends over 17 amino acids. The V gene lost 5 bases and the J gene lost 0 bases, with 18 bases spanning the gap. The CDR3 sequence: CASSPTQGSASTDTQYF. In DNA, the CDR3 is TGTGCCAGCAGTCCCACTCAGGGTTCTGCTAGCACAGATACGCAGTATTTT.

The CDR3 DNA follows: TGTGCCAGTAGCCTCAGGGCGAACACTGAAGCTTTCTTT. This encodes CASSLRANTEAFF. The V call is TRBV19, the J call TRBJ1-1, with D possibly TRBD1 on 5 matching bases. The germline V gene has CDR1 LNHDA and CDR2 SQIVND (reference sequence). Trimming pared 6 bases from V and 1 base from J, leaving 9 bases between. CDR3 length: 13 amino acids.

Written as DNA, the CDR3 is TGTGCCAGCAGCTTGGCAGGGGCCCACGAGCAGTACTTC. It is translated as CASSLAGAHEQYF. The J gene is TRBJ2-7, the V gene TRBV5-6, with D perhaps TRBD1 (6 bases). Looked up from germline, CDR1 is SGHDT and CDR2 is YYEEEE. The CDR3 has 13 amino acids. Trimming left V 0 bases short and J 5 bases short, with 9 bases between.

The chain couples TRBV28 to TRBJ2-3; no firm D call. Germline CDR1 MDHEN, CDR2 SYDVKM. Trimming stripped 8 bases from V and 2 bases from J, with 14 bases between. The CDR3 runs 14 residues. CDR3 in amino acids: CASRIRVTTDTQYF. The CDR3 DNA sequence: TGTGCCAGCCGGATCCGGGTGACCACAGATACGCAGTATTTT.

The V call is TRBV7-7, the J call TRBJ2-7; D is uncertain. The CDR3 is 13 residues long. V was shortened by 3 bases and J by 2 bases, with 8 bases between the two germline ends. CDR1 SSHAT and CDR2 FNYEAQ come from the germline V gene (reference sequence). As DNA, the CDR3 is TGTGCCAGCAGCTTTGCCGAGACCTACGAGCAGTACTTC. This sequence encodes CASSFAETYEQYF. Full variable domain (remainder filled in from reference TRBV7-7 and TRBJ2-7): GAGVSQSPRYKVTKRGQDVTLRCDPISSHATLYWYQQALGQGPEFLTYFNYEAQPDKSGLPSDRFSAERPEGSISTLTIQRTEQRDSAMYRCASSFAETYEQYFGPGTRLTVT.

The chain recombines TRBV7-8 with TRBJ2-7, with D maybe TRBD1 (5 bases). CDR3 length: 13 amino acids. V dropped 4 bases and J dropped 3 bases, with 10 bases sitting between them. From germline, CDR1 is SGHVS and CDR2 FQNEAQ. CDR3 nucleotide sequence: TGTGCCAGCAGCTCAGACAGTATCTACGAGCAGTACTTC. Translation: CASSSDSIYEQYF.

The chain carries TRBV27 and TRBJ2-5, with TRBD1 identical over 7 bases. Germline trimming cut 6 bases from V and 3 bases from J; bases unmatched to any gene: 13. CDR1 is MNHEY, CDR2 SMNVEV, per germline (reference sequence). The CDR3 is 16 amino acids. DNA of the CDR3: TGTGCCAGCAGCGCTTATTACAGGGGTTATGAAGAGACCCAGTACTTC. It yields the protein CASSAYYRGYEETQYF.

This clone appeared a single time. The chain couples TRBV7-9 to TRBJ2-5, with D possibly matching TRBD2 (5 bases). CDR1 is SEHNR and CDR2 is FQNEAQ in the germline V gene (reference sequence). The V end was cut by 0 bases, the J end by 0 bases, with 17 bases between. This CDR3 spans 18 amino acids. The CDR3 loop is CASSLARETEAYQETQYF. CDR3 nucleotide sequence: TGTGCCAGCAGCTTAGCGAGGGAAACAGAAGCGTACCAAGAGACCCAGTACTTC.

CDR3 sequence: CATSRGQGNQETQYF. CDR3 nucleotides: TGTGCCACCAGCAGGGGACAGGGGAACCAAGAGACCCAGTACTTC. The V and J genes are TRBV15 and TRBJ2-5, with 10 positions matching TRBD1. There are 15 residues in the CDR3. Germline V gene lookup returns CDR1 LNHNV and CDR2 YYDKDF (reference sequence). V was pared by 3 bases and J by 0 bases, with 1 base of the junction left unmatched. Variable domain in full (rest from reference TRBV15 and TRBJ2-5): DAMVIQNPRYQVTQFGKPVTLSCSQTLNHNVMYWYQQKSSQAPKLLFHYYDKDFNNEADTPDNFQSRRPNTSFCFLDIRSPGLGDTAMYLCATSRGQGNQETQYFGPGTRLLVL.

J is TRBJ2-2 and V is TRBV6-1; 10 bases map to TRBD2. The V gene's germline CDR1 is MNHNS and CDR2 SASEGT. V shed 2 bases, J shed 8 bases, and the junction held 5 bases outside the gene matches. CDR3 size: 15 residues. The CDR3 DNA reads TGTGCCAGCAGTGAAAGCGGGAGGGGAAAAGGGGAGCTGTTTTTT. Translation gives CASSESGRGKGELFF.